One and the same sample provided the 9 T cell receptor beta chains below, sequenced in a study of regulatory T cells in long-lasting Graves disease. Time point here: newly diagnosed GD, antithyroid drugs for less than 3 months. Researchers made the TCR library from RNA that was extracted from PBMCs. Researchers made TCR beta libraries by using iRepertoire HTBI primers and running Arm-PCR on CDR3 regions. TCRdb re-called the multiplex PCR reads with MiXCR, one entry per CDR3 protein. The profile covers roughly 250,000 distinct CDR3 sequences, with roughly 18% appearing a single time and roughly 15% taken by the ten largest. These same data were also listed under a study on T cells in Graves' hyperthyroidism and ophthalmopathy.

The sample consisted of peripheral blood mononuclear cells (PBMCs), taken at new diagnosis, from a patient treated with antithyroid drugs. Receptor source: a young woman with Graves disease.

In its sample, this clonotype was seen many times. The chain employs TRBV7-2 and TRBJ1-2, with D perhaps TRBD1 (5 bases). The germline V gene has CDR1 SGHTA and CDR2 FQGNSA. The CDR3 is 14 amino acids. V lost 3 bases to trimming and J lost 3 bases, with 11 bases between them. For the CDR3, the DNA is TGTGCCAGCAGCTTTCAGGGAAGCGACTATGGCTACACCTTC. Translation: CASSFQGSDYGYTF.

This clonotype was recorded at least ten times. The gene calls are TRBV19 and TRBJ1-6; the match to TRBD1 covers 9 bases. Germline trimming cut 3 bases from V and 8 bases from J; bases unmatched to any gene: 5. The CDR3 is made up of 15 amino acids. The germline CDR1 and CDR2 sequences are LNHDA and SQIVND (reference sequence). In nucleotides, the CDR3 is TGTGCCAGTAGTATGAGGGACAGGGATCATTCACCCCTCCACTTT. Translating gives CASSMRDRDHSPLHF.

At least ten counts were recorded for this clonotype. The chain couples TRBV24-1 to TRBJ2-1, with 10 bases lining up with TRBD1. The trim removed 2 bases at V and 8 bases at J, leaving 8 bases unmatched. The CDR3 runs 16 residues. Germline V gives CDR1 KGHDR, CDR2 SFDVKD. CDR3 bases: TGTGCCACCAGTGATTCGCGGGACAGGGGAAAGGATGAGCAGTTCTTC. Translating it yields CATSDSRDRGKDEQFF.

Ten or more counts support this clonotype. The V and J genes are TRBV20-1 and TRBJ1-1; 11 bases are a match to TRBD1. The V segment lost 5 bases and the J segment 0 bases; nucleotides outside the gene matches: 5. From germline, CDR1 is DFQATT and CDR2 SNEGSKA (reference sequence). The CDR3 is 15 amino acids. CDR3 bases: TGCAGTGCTGGACAGGGGGCCCTCTTGAACACTGAAGCTTTCTTT. Its translation is CSAGQGALLNTEAFF.

This clonotype was detected ten times or more. The CDR3 loop is CASSLRSEGYEQYF. The CDR3 DNA reads as TGCGCCAGCAGCTTAAGATCCGAGGGCTACGAGCAGTACTTC. The V and J genes are TRBV5-1 and TRBJ2-7, with D perhaps matching TRBD2 (5 bases). Germline loops: CDR1 SGHRS, CDR2 YFSETQ. Trimming pared 2 bases from V and 3 bases from J, leaving 12 bases between. The CDR3 is 14 residues long.

This clonotype was observed many times. V usage is TRBV2 and J usage is TRBJ1-4, with D possibly being TRBD1 (6 bases). Trimming left V 2 bases short and J 3 bases short, with 10 bases between. This CDR3 comprises 15 residues. Looked up from germline, CDR1 is SNHLY and CDR2 is FYNNEI. The CDR3 coding sequence is TGTGCCAGCAGTGAAAGGGGGACGGCTAATGAAAAACTGTTTTTT. Residues: CASSERGTANEKLFF.

As for this clonotype: A much larger clone differs from this one at a single base, so this may be a read error. The V and J genes are TRBV14 and TRBJ1-1; D not certain. Per the germline V gene, CDR1 is SGHDN and CDR2 is FVKESK. The CDR3 extends over 13 amino acids. CDR3 DNA sequence: TGTGCCAGTGACGACGGTATGAACACTGAAGCTCTCTTT. Protein: CASDDGMNTEALF.

There are many counts of this clonotype. CDR3 bases: TGTGCCAGCAGCGGGGGCAGGACTGAAGCTTTCTTT. Translating gives CASSGGRTEAFF. The chain joins TRBV4-2 to TRBJ1-1, with D perhaps TRBD1 (6 bases). The V gene's germline CDR1 is LGHNA and CDR2 YNFKEQ. The V end lost 5 bases, the J end lost 5 bases, and 9 bases lay between the germline ends. The CDR3 length is 12 residues.

This chain uses TRBV28 with TRBJ2-7; weak D call: TRBD1 (6 bases). V lost 5 bases and J lost 3, with 14 bases in between. The CDR3 has 14 amino acids. Germline V gives CDR1 MDHEN, CDR2 SYDVKM. The CDR3 protein is CASSKSGTSYEQYF. The CDR3 nucleotides are TGTGCCAGCAGTAAATCCGGGACAAGCTACGAGCAGTACTTC.